The clone carrying this T cell receptor beta chain was observed a few times. Its antigen is still unknown. With iRepertoire HTBI primers and Arm-PCR of CDR3 regions, TCR beta libraries were built. TCRdb reprocessed the multiplex PCR reads via MiXCR and lists one record per CDR3 protein. The repertoire holds about 460,000 distinct CDR3 sequences, with 22% as singletons. The data stem from a study of regulatory T cells in long-lasting Graves disease. Study-level information: Those with persistent Graves' disease had received antithyroid drugs for over 5 years with positive TSH receptor antibodies. Findings and caveats of the study: Investigators studied peripheral blood only, not thyroid tissue. Persistent Graves' patients possessed reduced TCR diversity relative to recently diagnosed ones.

The time point is: persistent/refractory GD, antithyroid drugs over 5 years with positive TRAb. After RNA was extracted from PBMCs, the TCR library was made from it. Trimming stripped 3 bases from V and 1 base from J, with 10 bases between. CDR3 length: 14 residues. CDR1 and CDR2 from the germline V gene are SGDLS and YYNGEE. The genes are TRBV9 and TRBJ1-1; the D gene is possibly TRBD1 (6 bases). The sequence was collected from a female donor with Graves disease. The sequencing here drew on peripheral blood mononuclear cells (PBMCs), taken when the disease was refractory, from a patient treated with antithyroid drugs. The CDR3 loop is CASSGGTKNTEAFF. The CDR3 DNA reads TGTGCCAGCAGCGGGGGGACAAAGAACACTGAAGCTTTCTTT.